This paragraph reports one T cell receptor beta chain. The antigen is not known. Donors were ostensibly healthy at sampling, although undocumented immune exposures were probable. This sample is drawn from a study of cytomegalovirus exposure and HLA in healthy donors. The study ran its PCR with 60 Vbeta and 13 Jbeta primers. The method was immunoSEQ multiplex PCR; TCRdb's version includes in-frame clones alone and lacks a portion of them. The sample consists of approximately 150,000 clones, approximately 85% of them appearing once. Whole-study findings and limits: The productive fraction for most TCR beta V segments was about 90% or about 30% in an earlier analysis. It was reported that the classifier diagnosed cytomegalovirus status with high specificity and sensitivity in both the original and validation cohorts. The study recorded 160 or so TCR beta chains that were cytomegalovirus-associated.

The source material was PBMCs. The clonotype was recovered from a girl under 18 in good health and CMV-seropositive.

CDR3 nucleotide sequence: TGCGCCAGCAGTGGACTAGCGGGGATTGAATACAATGAGCAGTTCTTC. This encodes CASSGLAGIEYNEQFF. The rearrangement joins TRBV10-2 to TRBJ2-1; 11 positions match TRBD2. CDR1 and CDR2 from the germline V gene are WSHSY and SAAADI. V lost 4 bases and J lost 4; bases outside the gene matches: 6. This CDR3 is 16 amino acids long.